The T cell receptor (beta chain) under discussion was sequenced for a study of CD8+ T cells in alopecia areata. cDNA serving as the sequencing template came from extracted, reverse transcribed RNA. Repertoires were generated with immunoSEQ multiplex PCR, while TCRdb's copy carries only in-frame clones and drops some. This table holds about 150,000 clones, 75% to 90% found once. Source: CD8+ T cells sorted from blood, taken at week 0. The receptor comes from a human donor with alopecia areata.

In DNA form, the CDR3 reads TGTGCCAGCAGCTACTGGACAGGCGGTGGAGAGACCCAGTACTTC. It codes for CASSYWTGGGETQYF. The chain couples TRBV5-4 to TRBJ2-5; 7 nucleotides align to TRBD1. Trimming took 3 bases from V and 4 from J; bases not matched to a gene: 9. The CDR3 has 15 residues. Germline-derived CDR1 and CDR2 are SGHNT and YYREEE (reference sequence).